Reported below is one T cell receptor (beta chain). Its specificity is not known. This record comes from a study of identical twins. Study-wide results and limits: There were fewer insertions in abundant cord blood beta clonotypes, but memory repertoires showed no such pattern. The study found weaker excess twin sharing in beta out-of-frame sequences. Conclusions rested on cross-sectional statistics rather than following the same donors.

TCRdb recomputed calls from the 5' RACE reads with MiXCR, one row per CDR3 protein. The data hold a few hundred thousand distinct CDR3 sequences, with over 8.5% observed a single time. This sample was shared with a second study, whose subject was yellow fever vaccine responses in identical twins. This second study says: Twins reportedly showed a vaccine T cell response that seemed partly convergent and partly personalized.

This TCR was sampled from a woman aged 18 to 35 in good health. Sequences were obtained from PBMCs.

DNA for the CDR3: TGTGCCAGCAGCCCCGTGACAGACACCGGGGAGCTGTTTTTT. Its translation is CASSPVTDTGELFF. The chain is built from TRBV7-9 and TRBJ2-2; D might be TRBD1 (5 bases). CDR1 is SEHNR and CDR2 is FQNEAQ in the germline V gene (reference sequence). V was trimmed by 5 bases and J by 3 bases, leaving 10 bases between them. The CDR3 spans 14 residues.